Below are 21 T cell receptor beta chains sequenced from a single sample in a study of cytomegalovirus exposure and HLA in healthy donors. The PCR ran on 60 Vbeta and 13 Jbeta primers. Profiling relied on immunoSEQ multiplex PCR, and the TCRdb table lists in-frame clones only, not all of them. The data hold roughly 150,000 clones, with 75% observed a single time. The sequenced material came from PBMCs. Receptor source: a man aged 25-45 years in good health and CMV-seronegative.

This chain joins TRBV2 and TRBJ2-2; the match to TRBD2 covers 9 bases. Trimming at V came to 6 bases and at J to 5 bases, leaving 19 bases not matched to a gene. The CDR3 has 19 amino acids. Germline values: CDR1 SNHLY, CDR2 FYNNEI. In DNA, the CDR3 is TGTGCCAGCAGGACCCCTGTGGGTAGCGGGAGAACGAGGACCGGGGAGCTGTTTTTT. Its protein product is CASRTPVGSGRTRTGELFF. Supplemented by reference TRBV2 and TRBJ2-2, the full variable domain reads EPEVTQTPSHQVTQMGQEVILRCVPISNHLYFYWYRQILGQKVEFLVSFYNNEISEKSEIFDDQFSVERPDGSNFTLKIRSTKLEDSAMYFCASRTPVGSGRTRTGELFFGEGSRLTVL.

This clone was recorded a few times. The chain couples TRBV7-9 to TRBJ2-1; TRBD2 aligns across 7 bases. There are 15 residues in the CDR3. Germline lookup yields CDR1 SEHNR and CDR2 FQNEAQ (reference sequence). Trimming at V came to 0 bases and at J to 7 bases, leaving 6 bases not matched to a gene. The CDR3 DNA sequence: TGTGCCAGCAGCTTAGCGGAAGCGGGGCGGAATGAGCAGTTCTTC. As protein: CASSLAEAGRNEQFF.

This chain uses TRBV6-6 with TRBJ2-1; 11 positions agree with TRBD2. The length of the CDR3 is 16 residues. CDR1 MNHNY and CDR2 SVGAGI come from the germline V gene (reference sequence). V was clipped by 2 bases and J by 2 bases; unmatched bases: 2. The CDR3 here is CASSYLTSGTYNEQFF. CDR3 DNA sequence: TGTGCCAGCAGTTACCTGACTAGCGGGACCTACAATGAGCAGTTCTTC.

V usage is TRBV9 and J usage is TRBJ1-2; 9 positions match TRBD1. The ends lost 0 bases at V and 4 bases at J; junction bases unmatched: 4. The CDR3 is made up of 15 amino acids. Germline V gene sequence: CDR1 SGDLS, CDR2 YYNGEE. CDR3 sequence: CASSVGTGVPYGYTF. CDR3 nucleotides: TGTGCCAGCAGCGTAGGGACAGGGGTACCCTATGGCTACACCTTC.

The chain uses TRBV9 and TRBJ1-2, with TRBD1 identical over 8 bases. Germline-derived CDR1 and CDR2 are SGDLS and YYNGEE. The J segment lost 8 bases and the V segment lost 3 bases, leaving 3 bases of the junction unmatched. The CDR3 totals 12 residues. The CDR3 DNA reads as TGTGCCAGCAGCGCTACAGGGGGGGGCTACACCTTC. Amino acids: CASSATGGGYTF. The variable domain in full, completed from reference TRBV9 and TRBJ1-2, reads DSGVTQTPKHLITATGQRVTLRCSPRSGDLSVYWYQQSLDQGLQFLIQYYNGEERAKGNILERFSAQQFPDLHSELNLSSLELGDSALYFCASSATGGGYTFGSGTRLTVV.

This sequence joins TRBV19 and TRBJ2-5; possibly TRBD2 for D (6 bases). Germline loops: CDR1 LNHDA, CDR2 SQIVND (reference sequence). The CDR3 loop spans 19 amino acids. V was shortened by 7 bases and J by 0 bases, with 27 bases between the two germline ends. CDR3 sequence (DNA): TGTGCCAGTACTCACGGGCTAGCGAAAGCCCCGGGGGACCAAGAGACCCAGTACTTC. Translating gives CASTHGLAKAPGDQETQYF.

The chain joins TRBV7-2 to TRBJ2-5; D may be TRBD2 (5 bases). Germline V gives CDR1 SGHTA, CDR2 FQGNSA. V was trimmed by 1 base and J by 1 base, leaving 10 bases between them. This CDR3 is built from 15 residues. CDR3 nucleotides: TGTGCCAGCAGCTTAGAAAGAGGACTCCAAGAGACCCAGTACTTC. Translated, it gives CASSLERGLQETQYF.

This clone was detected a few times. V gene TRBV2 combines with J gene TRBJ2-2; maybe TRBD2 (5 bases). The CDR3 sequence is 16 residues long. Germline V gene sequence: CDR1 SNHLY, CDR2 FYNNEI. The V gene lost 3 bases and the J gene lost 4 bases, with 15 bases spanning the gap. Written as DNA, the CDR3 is TGTGCCAGCAGTGATTGGGAGCTGTCGGGCACCGGGGAGCTGTTTTTT. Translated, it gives CASSDWELSGTGELFF. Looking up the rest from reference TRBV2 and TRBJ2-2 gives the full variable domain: EPEVTQTPSHQVTQMGQEVILRCVPISNHLYFYWYRQILGQKVEFLVSFYNNEISEKSEIFDDQFSVERPDGSNFTLKIRSTKLEDSAMYFCASSDWELSGTGELFFGEGSRLTVL.

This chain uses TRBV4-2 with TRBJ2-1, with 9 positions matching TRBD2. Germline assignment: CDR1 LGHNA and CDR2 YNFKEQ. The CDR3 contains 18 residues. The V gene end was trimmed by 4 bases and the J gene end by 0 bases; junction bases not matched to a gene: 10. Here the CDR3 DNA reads TGTGCCAGCAGCCTCACTGGGGAGCGGGAGGTCTCCTACAATGAGCAGTTCTTC. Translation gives CASSLTGEREVSYNEQFF.

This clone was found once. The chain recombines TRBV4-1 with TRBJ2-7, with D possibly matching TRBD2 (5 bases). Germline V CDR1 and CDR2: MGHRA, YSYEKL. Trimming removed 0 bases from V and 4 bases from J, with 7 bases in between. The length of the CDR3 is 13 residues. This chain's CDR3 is CASSQDLAYEQYF. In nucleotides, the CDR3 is TGCGCCAGCAGCCAAGATCTAGCTTACGAGCAGTACTTC.

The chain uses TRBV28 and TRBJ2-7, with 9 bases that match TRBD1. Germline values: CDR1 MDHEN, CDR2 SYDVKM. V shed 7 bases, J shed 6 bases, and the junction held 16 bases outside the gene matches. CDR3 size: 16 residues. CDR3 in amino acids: CASNAWTGASRGEQYF. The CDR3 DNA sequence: TGTGCCAGCAATGCATGGACAGGGGCCTCCCGTGGCGAGCAGTACTTC.

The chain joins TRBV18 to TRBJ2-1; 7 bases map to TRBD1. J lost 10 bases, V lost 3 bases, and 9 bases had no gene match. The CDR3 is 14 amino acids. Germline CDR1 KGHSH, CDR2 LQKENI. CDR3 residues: CASSPGGSGGEQFF. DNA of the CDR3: TGTGCCAGCTCACCGGGTGGCTCAGGGGGAGAGCAGTTCTTC. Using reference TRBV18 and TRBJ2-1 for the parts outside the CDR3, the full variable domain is NAGVMQNPRHLVRRRGQEARLRCSPMKGHSHVYWYRQLPEEGLKFMVYLQKENIIDESGMPKERFSAEFPKEGPSILRIQQVVRGDSAAYFCASSPGGSGGEQFFGPGTRLTVL.

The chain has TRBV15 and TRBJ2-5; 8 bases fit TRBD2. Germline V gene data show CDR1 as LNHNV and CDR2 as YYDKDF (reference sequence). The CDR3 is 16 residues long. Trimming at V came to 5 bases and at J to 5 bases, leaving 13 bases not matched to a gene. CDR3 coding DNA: TGTGCCACCAGCCATCCTCGAGCGGGAGAGCCTGAGACCCAGTACTTC. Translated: CATSHPRAGEPETQYF.

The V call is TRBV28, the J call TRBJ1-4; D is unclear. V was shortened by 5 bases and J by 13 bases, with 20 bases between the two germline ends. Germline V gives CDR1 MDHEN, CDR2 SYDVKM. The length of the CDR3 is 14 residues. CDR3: CASSRDSRMKGLFF. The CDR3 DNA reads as TGTGCCAGCAGTCGGGATAGTAGGATGAAAGGACTGTTTTTT.

DNA for the CDR3: TGTGCCAGCAGTGAATCACGGGGGGCTGTTGGAAACACCATATATTTT. As protein: CASSESRGAVGNTIYF. This chain connects TRBV25-1 to TRBJ1-3, with a possible D match to TRBD1 (6 bases). With 1 base removed from V and 3 bases from J, the gap between germline ends came to 13 bases. CDR1 and CDR2 from the germline V gene are MGHDK and SYGVNS. CDR3 size: 16 residues.

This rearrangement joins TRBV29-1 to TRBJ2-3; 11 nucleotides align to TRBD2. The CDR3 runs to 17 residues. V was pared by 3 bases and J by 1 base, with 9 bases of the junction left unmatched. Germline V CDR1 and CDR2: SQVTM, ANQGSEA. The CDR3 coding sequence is TGCAGCGTTGAGCTACTAGCGGGAGTTTTAGGCACAGATACGCAGTATTTT. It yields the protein CSVELLAGVLGTDTQYF.

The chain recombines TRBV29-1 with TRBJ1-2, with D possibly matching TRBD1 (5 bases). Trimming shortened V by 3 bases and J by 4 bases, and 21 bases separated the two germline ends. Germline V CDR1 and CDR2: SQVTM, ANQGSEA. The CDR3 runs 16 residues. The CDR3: CSVDSAGGSGGYGYTF. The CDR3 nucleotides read TGCAGCGTTGATAGCGCGGGGGGATCGGGTGGCTATGGCTACACCTTC.

In DNA form, the CDR3 reads TGTGCCAGCAGTGCGTTCCGTTTCTCTGGAAACACCATATATTTT. As protein: CASSAFRFSGNTIYF. The V and J genes are TRBV7-2 and TRBJ1-3, with D unclear. The germline V gene encodes CDR1 SGHTA and CDR2 FQGNSA. The ends were cut back, 6 bases at V and 0 bases at J, with 12 bases in the middle. The CDR3 has 15 residues. The whole variable domain, remainder taken from reference TRBV7-2 and TRBJ1-3, is GAGVSQSPSNKVTEKGKDVELRCDPISGHTALYWYRQSLGQGLEFLIYFQGNSAPDKSGLPSDRFSAERTGGSVSTLTIQRTQQEDSAVYLCASSAFRFSGNTIYFGEGSWLTVV.

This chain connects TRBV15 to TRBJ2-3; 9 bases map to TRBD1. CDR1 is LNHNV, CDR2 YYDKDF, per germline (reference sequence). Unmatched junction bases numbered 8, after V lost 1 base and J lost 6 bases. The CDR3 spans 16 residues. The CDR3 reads CATSRAGDRVTDTQYF. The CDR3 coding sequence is TGTGCCACCAGCAGAGCGGGGGACAGGGTAACGGATACGCAGTATTTT.

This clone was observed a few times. CDR3 nucleotide sequence: TGCGCCAGCAGTCAAGGCGGGTCCGCAACTAATGAAAAACTGTTTTTT. Encoded protein: CASSQGGSATNEKLFF. V is TRBV5-1 and J is TRBJ1-4; D uncertain. The CDR3 length is 16 residues. Germline CDR1 and CDR2: SGHRS and YFSETQ. V lost 5 bases to trimming and J lost 0 bases, with 14 bases between them.

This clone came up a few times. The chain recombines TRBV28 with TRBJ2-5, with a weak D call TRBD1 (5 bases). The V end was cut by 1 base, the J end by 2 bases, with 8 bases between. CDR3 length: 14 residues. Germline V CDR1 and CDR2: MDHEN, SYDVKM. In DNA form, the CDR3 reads TGTGCCAGCAGTTTATCCCAGGGTCAAGAGACCCAGTACTTC. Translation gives CASSLSQGQETQYF.